Listed here are 7 T cell receptor beta chains from one sample, sequenced in a study of T cell responses to AZD1222 COVID-19 vaccine. Sequencing was performed with immunoSEQ multiplex PCR; in TCRdb, only in-frame clones are kept and a portion is missing. The sample consists of about 260,000 clones, more than 80% of them appearing once. The sequencing here drew on peripheral blood, taken on day 0 of AZD1222 vaccination. The receptors were sampled from an adult in good health.

This clone was found a few times. The J gene is TRBJ2-3, the V gene TRBV9; 7 bases map to TRBD1. CDR1 SGDLS and CDR2 YYNGEE come from the germline V gene. The junction had 17 bases not matched to a gene; V was cut back by 4 bases and J by 9 bases. CDR3 length: 16 amino acids. This chain's CDR3 is CASSPGTETQIGTQYF. In nucleotides, the CDR3 is TGTGCCAGCAGCCCTGGGACAGAAACACAGATAGGAACGCAGTATTTT.

The CDR3 loop reads CASSPVPGQATNEKLFF. The CDR3 region has the DNA TGTGCCAGCAGCCCGGTCCCGGGACAAGCAACTAATGAAAAACTGTTTTTT. The V call is TRBV7-9, the J call TRBJ1-4; D may be TRBD1 (6 bases). Germline V gene data show CDR1 as SEHNR and CDR2 as FQNEAQ (reference sequence). Trimming left V 5 bases short and J 0 bases short, with 16 bases between. The CDR3 covers 17 residues.

The chain is built from TRBV11-1 and TRBJ1-1, with a weak D call TRBD1 (6 bases). CDR1 SGHAT and CDR2 FQDESV come from the germline V gene (reference sequence). Deletions cut 2 bases from V and 5 bases from J, with 9 bases between. The CDR3 totals 13 residues. The CDR3 DNA is TGTGCCAGCAGCTTATACAGGGAGACTGAAGCTTTCTTT. Protein sequence: CASSLYRETEAFF.

The rearrangement links TRBV5-1 to TRBJ1-1; D is perhaps TRBD1 (6 bases). Germline CDR1 SGHRS, CDR2 YFSETQ. Between the trimmed V and J ends, which lost 4 bases and 1 base, there was a span of 11 bases. This CDR3 spans 14 amino acids. CDR3 DNA sequence: TGCGCCAGCAGCGCAACACAGGGGAACACTGAAGCTTTCTTT. This gives the protein CASSATQGNTEAFF.

V and J are TRBV14 and TRBJ1-1; tentatively, D is TRBD1 (5 bases). Trimming left V 1 base short and J 0 bases short, with 9 bases between. This CDR3 has 15 amino acids. Germline V gene data show CDR1 as SGHDN and CDR2 as FVKESK. The CDR3 loop reads CASSQGTTVNTEAFF. CDR3 DNA: TGTGCCAGCAGCCAAGGGACGACAGTGAACACTGAAGCTTTCTTT.

The rearrangement links TRBV7-8 to TRBJ2-7; no clear D. Germline-derived CDR1 and CDR2 are SGHVS and FQNEAQ. The CDR3 loop spans 14 amino acids. V lost 4 bases to trimming and J lost 2 bases, with 12 bases between them. CDR3 region: CASSSTIIPYEQYF. As DNA, the CDR3 is TGTGCCAGCAGCTCTACGATTATCCCCTACGAGCAGTACTTC.

The chain joins TRBV14 to TRBJ2-7; the D gene is possibly TRBD1 (6 bases). The V and J ends lost 1 base and 7 bases respectively, with 23 bases between them. Germline V gene lookup returns CDR1 SGHDN and CDR2 FVKESK. This CDR3 comprises 17 residues. CDR3 in amino acids: CASSQGVLTGLWREQYF. The CDR3 DNA follows: TGTGCCAGCAGCCAAGGGGTATTGACAGGACTTTGGAGGGAGCAGTACTTC.